This T cell receptor beta chain was obtained from a study of patients and donors after allogeneic stem cell transplantation. This clonotype was observed at least ten times. TCRdb reprocessed the RT-PCR reads via MiXCR and lists one record per CDR3 protein. This sample carries 70,000 to 100,000 distinct CDR3 sequences, approximately 5% of them seen once, and the ten largest clones take about 2.5%. Germline V gene lookup returns CDR1 DFQATT and CDR2 SNEGSKA (reference sequence). Trimming cost V 7 bases and J 5 bases; bases outside gene matches: 8. The CDR3 length is 14 residues. This chain joins TRBV20-1 and TRBJ2-1; 10 bases match TRBD2. This sequence was found in a human donor who was either an allogeneic HSCT recipient or a stem cell or donor lymphocyte infusion donor (not recorded which). It is not recorded whose cells these are; they may come from a transplant donor. The sequencing sample was made of blood, either unsorted or a sorted T cell fraction (not recorded which). The CDR3 loop is CSVSGGALNNEQFF. The CDR3 DNA sequence: TGCAGTGTAAGCGGGGGGGCCCTCAACAATGAGCAGTTCTTC.